The 29 T cell receptor beta chains given below trace back to one sample, sequenced in a study of T cell responses to AZD1222 COVID-19 vaccine. Profiling relied on immunoSEQ multiplex PCR, and the TCRdb table lists in-frame clones only, not all of them. The sample includes about 86,000 clones, around nine tenths of them seen just once. The source material was peripheral blood, sampled on day 0 of MenACWY control vaccination. The source of these receptors is an adult in good health.

This clone was observed once. The V gene is TRBV28, the J gene TRBJ1-1; D uncertain. Germline CDR1 and CDR2: MDHEN and SYDVKM. This CDR3 region has 12 residues. V was shortened by 8 bases and J by 5 bases, with 12 bases between the two germline ends. CDR3: CASGPRPTEAFF. The CDR3 nucleotides are TGTGCCAGCGGCCCACGACCTACTGAAGCTTTCTTT.

The CDR3 spells CAISESTGESYGYTF. CDR3 bases: TGTGCCATCAGTGAGTCGACAGGGGAGAGCTATGGCTACACCTTC. The chain is built from TRBV10-3 and TRBJ1-2; 8 bases match TRBD1. Trimming took 0 bases from V and 4 from J; bases not matched to a gene: 4. The germline gives CDR1 ENHRY, CDR2 SYGVKD. The CDR3 has 15 residues.

CDR3 loop: CASRVRGGSYEQYF. The CDR3 region has the DNA TGTGCCAGTAGAGTACGGGGGGGCTCCTACGAGCAGTACTTC. The rearrangement uses TRBV19 and TRBJ2-7; 8 positions agree with TRBD2. This CDR3 is 14 amino acids long. Germline CDR1 reads LNHDA; CDR2 reads SQIVND (reference sequence). V lost 6 bases, J lost 0 bases, and 4 bases stayed unmatched.

The chain joins TRBV19 to TRBJ1-1; D may be TRBD1 (5 bases). Germline values: CDR1 LNHDA, CDR2 SQIVND (reference sequence). The CDR3 is 14 residues long. The ends were cut back, 5 bases at V and 6 bases at J, with 16 bases in the middle. The CDR3 DNA follows: TGTGCCAGTAGTTCGCCGGCAGGGAAGGCTGAAGCTTTCTTT. Translating gives CASSSPAGKAEAFF.

V is TRBV6-5 and J is TRBJ2-7, with 8 bases matching TRBD1. J was trimmed by 3 bases and V by 6 bases; bases with no gene match: 7. The CDR3 is 14 amino acids. Germline-derived CDR1 and CDR2 are MNHEY and SVGAGI. CDR3 loop: CASRMDREVYEQYF. Written as DNA, the CDR3 is TGTGCCAGCAGGATGGACAGGGAGGTCTACGAGCAGTACTTC.

This chain uses TRBV11-2 with TRBJ1-1; D remains ambiguous. The V gene's germline CDR1 is SGHAT and CDR2 FQNNGV. CDR3 length: 17 residues. Between the trimmed V and J ends, which lost 8 bases and 0 bases, there was a span of 22 bases. CDR3 nucleotides: TGTGCCAGCTTCCGCGGGCGGTCCGGAATCATGAACACTGAAGCTTTCTTT. Its protein product is CASFRGRSGIMNTEAFF.

A single count supports this clone. This rearrangement joins TRBV25-1 to TRBJ1-2, with D possibly being TRBD1 (5 bases). V was trimmed by 4 bases and J by 5 bases, leaving 11 bases between them. The V gene's germline CDR1 is MGHDK and CDR2 SYGVNS. The CDR3 totals 13 residues. CDR3 sequence: CASSGWDGYGYTF. The CDR3 DNA reads TGTGCCAGCAGTGGGTGGGACGGTTATGGCTACACCTTC.

The chain joins TRBV23-1 to TRBJ2-7; 7 bases map to TRBD1. TRBV23-1 is flagged as an ORF with uncertain function. This CDR3 comprises 14 residues. V lost 6 bases, J lost 4 bases, and 9 bases stayed unmatched. CDR3 nucleotides: TGCGCCAGCAGCCAGGGGACAGCAAAGTACGAGCAGTACTTC. Translated, it gives CASSQGTAKYEQYF.

The V gene is TRBV9, the J gene TRBJ1-1; D is uncertain. The V gene lost 0 bases and the J gene lost 1 base, with 10 bases spanning the gap. Germline V gives CDR1 SGDLS, CDR2 YYNGEE. The CDR3 loop spans 15 amino acids. The CDR3 region has the DNA TGTGCCAGCAGCGTAGATCTCAGAACGAACACTGAAGCTTTCTTT. Translated, it gives CASSVDLRTNTEAFF. Variable domain in full (rest from reference TRBV9 and TRBJ1-1): DSGVTQTPKHLITATGQRVTLRCSPRSGDLSVYWYQQSLDQGLQFLIQYYNGEERAKGNILERFSAQQFPDLHSELNLSSLELGDSALYFCASSVDLRTNTEAFFGQGTRLTVV.

This rearrangement joins TRBV7-9 to TRBJ1-1, with D unresolved. The germline V and J ends were trimmed by 4 bases and 3 bases, with 9 bases remaining between them. Germline loops: CDR1 SEHNR, CDR2 FQNEAQ (reference sequence). CDR3 length equals 13 residues. CDR3 residues: CASSSRPDTEAFF. The CDR3 nucleotides are TGTGCCAGCAGCTCACGACCGGACACTGAAGCTTTCTTT.

The CDR3 protein is CASSSTLTQGYTF. The CDR3 DNA reads TGTGCCAGCAGTTCTACCCTAACCCAGGGCTACACCTTC. The V and J genes are TRBV5-4 and TRBJ1-2; D is uncertain. The CDR3 loop spans 13 amino acids. V gave up 5 bases and J gave up 8 bases, with 16 bases separating them. CDR1 and CDR2 from the germline V gene are SGHNT and YYREEE (reference sequence).

V gene TRBV6-5 combines with J gene TRBJ1-3; D is ambiguous. Germline-derived CDR1 and CDR2 are MNHEY and SVGAGI. Trimming took off 6 bases at V and 3 bases at J, with 12 bases between the two ends. The CDR3 spans 14 residues. The CDR3 DNA reads as TGTGCCAGCAGGGCGGGTTTCAGTGGAAACACCATATATTTT. Protein sequence: CASRAGFSGNTIYF.

On this clone itself: Other DNA sequences in this sample translate to the same CDR3. CDR3 in DNA: TGTGCCAGCAGCTTAAGGCAGGGGAATTCACCCCTCCACTTT. It encodes CASSLRQGNSPLHF. The V gene is TRBV7-2, the J gene TRBJ1-6, with a possible D match to TRBD1 (6 bases). There are 14 residues in the CDR3. The V end was cut by 2 bases, the J end by 7 bases, with 9 bases between. CDR1 SGHTA and CDR2 FQGNSA come from the germline V gene.

This clone was recorded once. The V call is TRBV4-2, the J call TRBJ1-4; tentative D call: TRBD1 (5 bases). The CDR3 has 16 amino acids. V lost 3 bases to trimming and J lost 4 bases, with 15 bases between them. Germline CDR1 reads LGHNA; CDR2 reads YNFKEQ. The DNA of the CDR3 is TGTGCCAGCAGCCAGAGGGCCGGGGGTGATAATGAAAAACTGTTTTTT. Residues: CASSQRAGGDNEKLFF.

This clone was found once. The rearrangement joins TRBV27 to TRBJ1-4; TRBD1 aligns across 10 bases. Looked up from germline, CDR1 is MNHEY and CDR2 is SMNVEV (reference sequence). V was pared by 6 bases and J by 4 bases, with 14 bases of the junction left unmatched. The CDR3 length is 18 residues. CDR3 sequence: CASSRHPDRGHHNEKLFF. The CDR3 nucleotides are TGTGCCAGCAGCCGACATCCCGACAGGGGGCATCATAATGAAAAACTGTTTTTT.

This rearrangement joins TRBV19 to TRBJ2-5; 8 bases line up with TRBD2. J lost 7 bases, V lost 2 bases, and 6 bases had no gene match. Germline assignment: CDR1 LNHDA and CDR2 SQIVND (reference sequence). This CDR3 is built from 14 residues. This CDR3 is CASSITGGPSTQYF. CDR3 DNA: TGTGCCAGTAGTATAACGGGGGGGCCCTCGACCCAGTACTTC. Full variable domain (remainder filled in from reference TRBV19 and TRBJ2-5): DGGITQSPKYLFRKEGQNVTLSCEQNLNHDAMYWYRQDPGQGLRLIYYSQIVNDFQKGDIAEGYSVSREKKESFPLTVTSAQKNPTAFYLCASSITGGPSTQYFGPGTRLLVL.

The V and J genes are TRBV25-1 and TRBJ1-6; D not certain. The CDR3 covers 14 residues. V lost 4 bases and J 2 bases, leaving 6 bases between the germline ends. The V gene's germline CDR1 is MGHDK and CDR2 SYGVNS. The CDR3 DNA follows: TGTGCCAGCAGTGCGGGTCCCTATAATTCACCCCTCCACTTT. This translates into CASSAGPYNSPLHF.

V is TRBV5-4 and J is TRBJ2-7, with TRBD2 matching 11 bases. Looked up from germline, CDR1 is SGHNT and CDR2 is YYREEE (reference sequence). Trimming took 4 bases from V and 6 from J; bases not matched to a gene: 6. This CDR3 comprises 14 residues. CDR3 region: CASSRNSGGAEQYF. As DNA, the CDR3 is TGTGCCAGCAGCCGAAATAGCGGGGGGGCCGAGCAGTACTTC. The full variable domain, rest sourced from reference TRBV5-4 and TRBJ2-7, is ETGVTQSPTHLIKTRGQQVTLRCSSQSGHNTVSWYQQALGQGPQFIFQYYREEENGRGNFPPRFSGLQFPNYSSELNVNALELDDSALYLCASSRNSGGAEQYFGPGTRLTVT.

This clone was detected a few times. The chain carries TRBV4-2 and TRBJ2-2, with a weak D call TRBD2 (6 bases). The CDR3 spans 16 residues. V was cut by 0 bases and J by 5 bases, with 13 bases left in between. Germline CDR1 is LGHNA and CDR2 is YNFKEQ. CDR3 nucleotides: TGTGCCAGCAGCCAAGATGGAGGGAGAAGTACCGGGGAGCTGTTTTTT. Protein product: CASSQDGGRSTGELFF.

This chain connects TRBV9 to TRBJ2-3, with 11 bases lining up with TRBD2. Germline-derived CDR1 and CDR2 are SGDLS and YYNGEE. J gave up 8 bases and V 4 bases, and 12 bases lay outside the gene matches. The CDR3 is 16 residues long. DNA for the CDR3: TGTGCCAGCAGCCCGTGGAGTAGCGGGGGGGCGGGTACGCAGTATTTT. Translated, it gives CASSPWSSGGAGTQYF.

The gene calls are TRBV15 and TRBJ2-5; tentative D call: TRBD2 (6 bases). The CDR3 runs 15 residues. The V end lost 1 base, the J end lost 4 bases, and 13 bases lay between the germline ends. Germline V lookup: CDR1 LNHNV, CDR2 YYDKDF (reference sequence). The CDR3 loop reads CATSRVTTRGETQYF. The DNA for the CDR3 is TGTGCCACCAGCAGAGTAACGACTAGGGGAGAGACCCAGTACTTC.

V is TRBV6-2 or TRBV6-3 and J is TRBJ1-5; D uncertain. The V end lost 4 bases, the J end lost 9 bases, and 13 bases lay between the germline ends. The CDR3 runs 13 residues. Germline CDR1 reads MNHEY; CDR2 reads SVGEGT. As DNA, the CDR3 is TGTGCCAGCAGTTCAGGTCAAGACCGGCCCCAGCATTTT. Protein product: CASSSGQDRPQHF.

This clone was observed a single time. V usage is TRBV19 and J usage is TRBJ2-7; TRBD2 is a possible D gene (5 bases). This CDR3 has 12 amino acids. V dropped 6 bases and J dropped 4 bases, with 10 bases sitting between them. Germline V gene data show CDR1 as LNHDA and CDR2 as SQIVND (reference sequence). The CDR3 DNA reads as TGTGCCAGTAGCCACGAGGGTTACGAGCAGTACTTC. Its protein product is CASSHEGYEQYF. The full variable domain, its missing parts supplied by reference TRBV19 and TRBJ2-7, is DGGITQSPKYLFRKEGQNVTLSCEQNLNHDAMYWYRQDPGQGLRLIYYSQIVNDFQKGDIAEGYSVSREKKESFPLTVTSAQKNPTAFYLCASSHEGYEQYFGPGTRLTVT.

The chain has TRBV30 and TRBJ1-5; 8 positions agree with TRBD1. CDR3 length: 16 amino acids. CDR1 GTSNPN and CDR2 SVGIG come from the germline V gene (reference sequence). V dropped 3 bases and J dropped 6; count of bases not matched to a gene: 13. CDR3 nucleotide sequence: TGTGCCTGGAGCCCCCCACGGCAGGGGGCAAGTCAGCCCCAGCATTTT. Residues: CAWSPPRQGASQPQHF.

The V call is TRBV6-6, the J call TRBJ2-3; no reliable D call. Per germline, CDR1 MNHNY and CDR2 SVGAGI (reference sequence). The V end lost 6 bases, the J end lost 1 base, and 14 bases lay between the germline ends. The CDR3 consists of 15 residues. DNA for the CDR3: TGTGCCAGCAGCCAATCCCGCGACGGCACAGATACGCAGTATTTT. Translating gives CASSQSRDGTDTQYF.

This chain connects TRBV6-6 to TRBJ1-5; no reliable D call. The V end lost 8 bases, the J end lost 2 bases, and 7 bases lay between the germline ends. CDR1 is MNHNY and CDR2 is SVGAGI in the germline V gene (reference sequence). The CDR3 sequence is 12 residues long. The CDR3 nucleotides are TGTGCCAGCCAGGTTGGCAATCAGCCCCAGCATTTT. Amino acids: CASQVGNQPQHF.

V and J are TRBV7-9 and TRBJ2-2; 7 bases align to TRBD1. Losses at the gene ends were 1 base for V and 3 bases for J; bases not matched to a gene: 5. Per germline, CDR1 SEHNR and CDR2 FQNEAQ (reference sequence). The length of the CDR3 is 16 residues. CDR3 residues: CASSLVVGQYTGELFF. The CDR3 coding sequence is TGTGCCAGCAGCTTAGTGGTGGGACAGTACACCGGGGAGCTGTTTTTT.

The CDR3 DNA reads as TGTGCCAGCAGGGAGAATACGGCTTTTAATTCACCCCTCCACTTT. It encodes CASRENTAFNSPLHF. The chain employs TRBV6-5 and TRBJ1-6; D not resolved. Germline V gene sequence: CDR1 MNHEY, CDR2 SVGAGI. V dropped 6 bases and J dropped 6 bases, with 15 bases sitting between them. This CDR3 contains 15 residues.

This clone was observed once. The V gene is TRBV29-1, the J gene TRBJ2-7; the match to TRBD2 covers 9 bases. The germline gives CDR1 SQVTM, CDR2 ANQGSEA. V dropped 7 bases and J dropped 4; count of bases not matched to a gene: 8. CDR3 length equals 13 residues. CDR3 sequence reads: CSASGTSSYEQYF. Here the CDR3 DNA reads TGCAGCGCCTCCGGGACTAGCAGTTACGAGCAGTACTTC.